Here is one T cell receptor beta chain with its context. The antigen remains unidentified. Sampling times: baseline, cycle 4 day 1, cycle 7 day 1. This specimen comes from a study of OX40 agonist ivuxolimab in advanced cancers. In the study overall: Treatment received earlier with anti-PD-1, anti-PD-L1 or anti-CTLA-4 agents was allowed, and around 40% had some.

Repertoires were generated with immunoSEQ multiplex PCR, while TCRdb's copy carries only in-frame clones and drops some. The data hold 65,000 to 70,000 clones, with roughly 92% observed a single time. Findings and limits, study-wide: CD4+ and CD8+ T cells in blood underwent clonal expansion by week 6 at 0.1 to 3.0 mg/kg.

The source of this sequence is an adult with an advanced solid tumor such as melanoma, head and neck, liver or kidney cancer. The material was CD4+ or CD8+ T cells sorted from blood, obtained in a trial of the OX40 agonist ivuxolimab.

This CDR3 is CASSRGLGGGDSYEQYF. CDR3 DNA sequence: TGTGCCAGCAGTCGAGGACTTGGCGGGGGAGACTCCTACGAGCAGTACTTC. This chain uses TRBV5-4 with TRBJ2-7; 7 nucleotides match TRBD2. The germline V gene has CDR1 SGHNT and CDR2 YYREEE (reference sequence). V lost 5 bases and J lost 0; bases outside the gene matches: 14. The CDR3 has 17 residues.